This T cell receptor (beta chain) was profiled in a study of blood T cell repertoires in COVID-19. This CDR3 comprises 14 residues. Authors' data handling: Amplification from reference gene primers served as the basis for estimated nucleated cell counts. Clones were read by immunoSEQ multiplex PCR, and TCRdb kept only the in-frame ones, dropping some. The V and J calls and clone size were taken over from that table, and D and trimming were inferred from the DNA. The table has 230,000 or so clones, nearly 90% seen once. The sample was peripheral blood. The sequence was obtained from a woman between 35 and 50 years old who had recovered from COVID-19. The chain is built from TRBV12-2 and TRBJ2-2; the table's D call of TRBD2 was not tested on the DNA. TRBV12-2 is a pseudogene locus. CDR3 protein: CASRLVGSTGELFF. The CDR3 DNA follows: TGTGCAAGTCGCTTAGTGGGGAGCACCGGGGAGCTGTTTTTT.